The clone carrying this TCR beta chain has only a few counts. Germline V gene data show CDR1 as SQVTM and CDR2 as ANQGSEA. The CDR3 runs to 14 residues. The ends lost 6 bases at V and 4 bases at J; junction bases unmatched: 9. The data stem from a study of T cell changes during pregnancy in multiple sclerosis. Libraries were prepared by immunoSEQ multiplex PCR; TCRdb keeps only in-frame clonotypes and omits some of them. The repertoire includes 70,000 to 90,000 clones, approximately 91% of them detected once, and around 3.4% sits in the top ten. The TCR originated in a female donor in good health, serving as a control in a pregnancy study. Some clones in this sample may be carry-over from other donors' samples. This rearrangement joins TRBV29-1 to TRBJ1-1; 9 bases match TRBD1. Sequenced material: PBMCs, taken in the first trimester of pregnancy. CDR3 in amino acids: CSVARQGVGTEAFF. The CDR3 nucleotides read TGCAGCGTAGCCCGACAGGGGGTCGGCACTGAAGCTTTCTTT.